This T cell receptor beta chain was identified during a study of OX40 agonist ivuxolimab in advanced cancers. Overall study context: Patients were treated with intravenous ivuxolimab, dosed at 0.01 to 10 mg/kg and infused every 2 weeks. Notes on the study in general: The expanded peripheral T cells' antigen specificity was not determined. CD4+ and CD8+ blood T cells expanded clonally by week 6 at 0.1 to 3.0 mg/kg.

Of note for this clone: Its specificity is unknown.

People who had autoimmune disease history or systemic immunosuppression were excluded. From germline, CDR1 is SGHAT and CDR2 FQNNGV. The CDR3 is made up of 16 amino acids. Between the trimmed V and J ends, which lost 5 bases and 3 bases, there was a span of 17 bases. The method was immunoSEQ multiplex PCR; TCRdb's version includes in-frame clones alone and lacks a portion of them. The sample consists of fewer than 50,000 clones, about 89% of them appearing once. This rearrangement joins TRBV11-2 to TRBJ2-4; D is undetermined. The TCR comes from an adult with an advanced solid tumor such as melanoma, head and neck, liver or kidney cancer. Sequencing used CD4+ or CD8+ T cells sorted from blood, obtained in a trial of the OX40 agonist ivuxolimab. The CDR3 nucleotides read TGTGCCAGCAGCAGACACCCAAATGAGGACAAAAACATTCAGTACTTC. It yields the protein CASSRHPNEDKNIQYF.